Presented here are 2 T cell receptor beta chains from one specimen sequenced in a study of breast tumors, draining lymph nodes, adjacent tissues. Using its own MiXCR run on the multiplex PCR reads, TCRdb lists one record per CDR3 protein. The data contain about 100,000 distinct CDR3 sequences, less than 25% of them singletons. Breast cancer patients provided tissue from their axillary draining lymph nodes. Sequenced: axillary lymph node tissue. These receptor sequences come from a female donor with breast cancer. Some clones in this sample may be carry-over from other donors' samples.

This clonotype came up many times. The gene calls are TRBV7-9 and TRBJ2-7; tentatively, D is TRBD2 (6 bases). Germline CDR1 reads SEHNR; CDR2 reads FQNEAQ (reference sequence). The length of the CDR3 is 14 residues. Trimming cost V 1 base and J 3 bases, with 10 bases left between them. The CDR3 here is CASSLEGSGYEQYF. The CDR3 nucleotides are TGTGCCAGCAGCTTAGAGGGTAGCGGCTACGAGCAGTACTTC. The entire variable domain, with the rest obtained from reference TRBV7-9 and TRBJ2-7, is as follows: DTGVSQNPRHKITKRGQNVTFRCDPISEHNRLYWYRQTLGQGPEFLTYFQNEAQLEKSRLLSDRFSAERPKGSFSTLEIQRTEQGDSAMYLCASSLEGSGYEQYFGPGTRLTVT.

This clonotype was found many times. V is TRBV5-6 and J is TRBJ1-2; perhaps TRBD1 as D (5 bases). CDR1 is SGHDT and CDR2 is YYEEEE in the germline V gene. The CDR3 covers 14 residues. V lost 4 bases to trimming and J lost 0 bases, with 10 bases between them. DNA for the CDR3: TGTGCCAGCAGCGTGCGGACATCTAACTATGGCTACACCTTC. Residues: CASSVRTSNYGYTF.